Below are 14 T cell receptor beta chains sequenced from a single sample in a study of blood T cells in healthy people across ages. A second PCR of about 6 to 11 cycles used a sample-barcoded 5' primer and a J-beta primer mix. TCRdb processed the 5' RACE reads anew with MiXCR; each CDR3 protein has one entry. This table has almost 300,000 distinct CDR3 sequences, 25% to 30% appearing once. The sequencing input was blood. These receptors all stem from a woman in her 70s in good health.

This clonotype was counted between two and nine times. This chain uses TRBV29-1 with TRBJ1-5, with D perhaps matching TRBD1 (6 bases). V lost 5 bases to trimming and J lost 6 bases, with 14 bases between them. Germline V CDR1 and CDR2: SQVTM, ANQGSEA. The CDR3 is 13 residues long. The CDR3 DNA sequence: TGCAGCGTTTCAGGGGACCCCAGTCAGCCCCAGCATTTT. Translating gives CSVSGDPSQPQHF. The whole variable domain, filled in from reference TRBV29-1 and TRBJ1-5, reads SAVISQKPSRDICQRGTSLTIQCQVDSQVTMMFWYRQQPGQSLTLIATANQGSEATYESGFVIDKFPISRPNLTFSTLTVSNMSPEDSSIYLCSVSGDPSQPQHFGDGTRLSIL.

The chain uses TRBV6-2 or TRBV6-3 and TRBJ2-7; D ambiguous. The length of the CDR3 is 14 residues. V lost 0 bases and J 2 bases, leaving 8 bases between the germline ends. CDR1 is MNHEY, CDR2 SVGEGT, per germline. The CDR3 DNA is TGTGCCAGCAGTTACTCGTATCCCACCTACGAGCAGTACTTC. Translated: CASSYSYPTYEQYF.

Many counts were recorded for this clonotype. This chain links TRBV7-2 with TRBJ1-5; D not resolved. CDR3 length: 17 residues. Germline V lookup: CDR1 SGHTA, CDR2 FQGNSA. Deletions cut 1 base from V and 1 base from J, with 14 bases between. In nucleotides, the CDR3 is TGTGCCAGCAGCTTAGGGGCCGGGATTATGAGCAATCAGCCCCAGCATTTT. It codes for CASSLGAGIMSNQPQHF.

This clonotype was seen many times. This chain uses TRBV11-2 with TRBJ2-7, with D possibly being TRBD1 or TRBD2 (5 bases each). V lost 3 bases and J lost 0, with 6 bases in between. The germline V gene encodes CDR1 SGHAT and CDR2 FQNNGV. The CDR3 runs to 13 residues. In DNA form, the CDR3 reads TGTGCCAGCAGCTTTGGGGGCTCCTACGAGCAGTACTTC. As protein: CASSFGGSYEQYF. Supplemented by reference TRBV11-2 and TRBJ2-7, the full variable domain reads EAGVAQSPRYKIIEKRQSVAFWCNPISGHATLYWYQQILGQGPKLLIQFQNNGVVDDSQLPKDRFSAERLKGVDSTLKIQPAKLEDSAVYLCASSFGGSYEQYFGPGTRLTVT.

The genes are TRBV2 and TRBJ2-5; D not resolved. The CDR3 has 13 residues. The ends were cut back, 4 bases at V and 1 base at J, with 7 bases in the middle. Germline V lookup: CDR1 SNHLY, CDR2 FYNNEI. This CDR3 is CASSVLGQETQYF. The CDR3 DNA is TGTGCCAGCAGTGTGCTTGGCCAAGAGACCCAGTACTTC.

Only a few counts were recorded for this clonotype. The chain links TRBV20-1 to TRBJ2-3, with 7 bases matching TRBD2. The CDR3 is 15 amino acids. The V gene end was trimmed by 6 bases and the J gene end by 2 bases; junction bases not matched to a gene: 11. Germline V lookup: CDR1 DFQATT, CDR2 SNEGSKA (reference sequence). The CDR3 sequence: CSALQRGINTDTQYF. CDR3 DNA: TGCAGTGCATTACAGCGGGGAATTAACACAGATACGCAGTATTTT.

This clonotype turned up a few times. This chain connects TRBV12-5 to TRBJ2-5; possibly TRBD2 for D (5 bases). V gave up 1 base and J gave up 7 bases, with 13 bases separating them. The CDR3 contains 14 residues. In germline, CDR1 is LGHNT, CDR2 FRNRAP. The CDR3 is CASGLGWGEGTQYF. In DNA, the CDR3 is TGTGCTAGTGGTTTGGGGTGGGGAGAAGGGACCCAGTACTTC. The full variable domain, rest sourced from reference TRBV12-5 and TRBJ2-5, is DARVTQTPRHKVTEMGQEVTMRCQPILGHNTVFWYRQTMMQGLELLAYFRNRAPLDDSGMPKDRFSAEMPDATLATLKIQPSEPRDSAVYFCASGLGWGEGTQYFGPGTRLLVL.

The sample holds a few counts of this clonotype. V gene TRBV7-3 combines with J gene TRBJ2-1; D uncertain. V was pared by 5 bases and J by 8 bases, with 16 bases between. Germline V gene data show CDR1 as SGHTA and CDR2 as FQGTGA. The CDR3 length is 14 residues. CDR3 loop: CASSPRGSRDEQFF. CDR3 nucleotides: TGTGCCAGCAGCCCCCGAGGTTCCCGGGATGAGCAGTTCTTC.

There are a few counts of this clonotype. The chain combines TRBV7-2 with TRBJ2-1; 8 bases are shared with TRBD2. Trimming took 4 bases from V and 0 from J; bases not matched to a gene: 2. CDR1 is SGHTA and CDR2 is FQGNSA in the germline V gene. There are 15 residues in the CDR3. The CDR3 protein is CASSSGLASYNEQFF. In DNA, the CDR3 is TGTGCCAGCAGCTCCGGACTAGCCTCCTACAATGAGCAGTTCTTC. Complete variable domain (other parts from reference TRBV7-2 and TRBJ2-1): GAGVSQSPSNKVTEKGKDVELRCDPISGHTALYWYRQSLGQGLEFLIYFQGNSAPDKSGLPSDRFSAERTGGSVSTLTIQRTQQEDSAVYLCASSSGLASYNEQFFGPGTRLTVL.

CDR3 residues: CSARAYTGGSGANVLTF. The CDR3 nucleotides are TGCAGTGCTAGGGCCTATACGGGGGGCTCTGGGGCCAACGTCCTGACTTTC. The chain couples TRBV20-1 to TRBJ2-6; 7 bases line up with TRBD2. This CDR3 comprises 17 residues. Trimming cost V 3 bases and J 0 bases; bases outside gene matches: 8. Germline CDR1 and CDR2: DFQATT and SNEGSKA (reference sequence).

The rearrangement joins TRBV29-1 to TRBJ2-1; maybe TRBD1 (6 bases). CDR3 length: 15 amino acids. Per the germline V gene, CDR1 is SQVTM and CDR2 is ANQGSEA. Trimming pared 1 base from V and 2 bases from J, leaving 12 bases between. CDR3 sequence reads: CSVEVGRGPYNEQFF. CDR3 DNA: TGCAGCGTTGAAGTCGGCAGGGGCCCCTACAATGAGCAGTTCTTC.

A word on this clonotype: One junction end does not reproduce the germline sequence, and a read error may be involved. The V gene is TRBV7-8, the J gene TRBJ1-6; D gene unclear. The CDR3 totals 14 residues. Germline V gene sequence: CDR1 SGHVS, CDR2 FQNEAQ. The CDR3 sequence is CAGSSPYRESPLHF. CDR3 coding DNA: TGTGCCGGCAGCTCCCCGTACCGGGAGTCACCCCTCCACTTT.

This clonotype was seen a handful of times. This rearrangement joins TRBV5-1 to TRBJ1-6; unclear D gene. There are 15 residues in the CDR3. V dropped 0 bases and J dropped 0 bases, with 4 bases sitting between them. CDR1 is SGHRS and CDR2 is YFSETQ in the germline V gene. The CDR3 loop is CASSLELSYNSPLHF. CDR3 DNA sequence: TGCGCCAGCAGCTTGGAGCTCTCCTATAATTCACCCCTCCACTTT.

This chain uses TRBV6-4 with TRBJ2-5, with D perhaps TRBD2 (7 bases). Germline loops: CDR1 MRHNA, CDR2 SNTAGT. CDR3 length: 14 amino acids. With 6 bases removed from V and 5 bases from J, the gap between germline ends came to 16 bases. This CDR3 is CASSRRGARETQYF. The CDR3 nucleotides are TGTGCCAGCAGCCGCCGGGGGGCCAGGGAGACCCAGTACTTC.